These T cell receptor beta chains were read from a single sample in a study of CD8 T cells in ankylosing spondylitis. TCRdb redid the calling of the 5' RACE reads with MiXCR, one entry per CDR3 protein. Of more than 300,000 distinct CDR3 sequences in the sample, 11% were seen once. The specimen was blood, either unsorted or a sorted T cell fraction (not recorded which). The receptor set was obtained from a female donor with ankylosing spondylitis or in good health (not recorded which). CDR3s include the opening cysteine and the closing phenylalanine or tryptophan. Fields, in order: CDR3 protein, V gene, J gene, CDR3 length.

cdr3_aa: CASSREPSGGLNEQFF; v_call: TRBV5-1; j_call: TRBJ2-1; cdr3_length: 16
cdr3_aa: CASSLVVVGGYTF; v_call: TRBV3-1; j_call: TRBJ1-2; cdr3_length: 13
cdr3_aa: CASSVERFTDTQYF; v_call: TRBV9; j_call: TRBJ2-3; cdr3_length: 14
cdr3_aa: CSAEGLAGGLDTQYF; v_call: TRBV29-1; j_call: TRBJ2-3; cdr3_length: 15
cdr3_aa: CSSSLSTDTQYF; v_call: TRBV5-1; j_call: TRBJ2-3; cdr3_length: 12
cdr3_aa: CSATPDSQYF; v_call: TRBV20-1; j_call: TRBJ2-5; cdr3_length: 10
cdr3_aa: CASSLDRGTASNSPLHF; v_call: TRBV12-3/TRBV12-4; j_call: TRBJ1-6; cdr3_length: 17
cdr3_aa: CASSPPGGGLLSNQPQHF; v_call: TRBV18; j_call: TRBJ1-5; cdr3_length: 18
cdr3_aa: CASSLGESYNEQFF; v_call: TRBV7-6; j_call: TRBJ2-1; cdr3_length: 14
cdr3_aa: CASSFHSVSPLHF; v_call: TRBV7-9; j_call: TRBJ1-6; cdr3_length: 13
cdr3_aa: CASRFDRNTGELFF; v_call: TRBV6-2/TRBV6-3; j_call: TRBJ2-2; cdr3_length: 14
cdr3_aa: CASSSNGGIGETQYF; v_call: TRBV5-1; j_call: TRBJ2-5; cdr3_length: 15
cdr3_aa: CASSWGEGGSMRNTEAFF; v_call: TRBV5-1; j_call: TRBJ1-1; cdr3_length: 18
cdr3_aa: CASSFHDRGTEAFF; v_call: TRBV5-1; j_call: TRBJ1-1; cdr3_length: 14
cdr3_aa: CASSPGTASDTQYF; v_call: TRBV7-8; j_call: TRBJ2-3; cdr3_length: 14
cdr3_aa: CASSLGGATATQYF; v_call: TRBV5-1; j_call: TRBJ2-5; cdr3_length: 14
cdr3_aa: CSVRASADTEAFF; v_call: TRBV29-1; j_call: TRBJ1-1; cdr3_length: 13
cdr3_aa: CASSFLRHRRGEQFF; v_call: TRBV12-3/TRBV12-4; j_call: TRBJ2-1; cdr3_length: 15
cdr3_aa: CASSPTRGTRETQYF; v_call: TRBV7-6; j_call: TRBJ2-5; cdr3_length: 15
cdr3_aa: CASSPREFGIQYF; v_call: TRBV4-3; j_call: TRBJ2-4; cdr3_length: 13
cdr3_aa: CASSQDPGGQSPLHF; v_call: TRBV4-3; j_call: TRBJ1-6; cdr3_length: 15
cdr3_aa: CATSEGQGSQPQHF; v_call: TRBV15; j_call: TRBJ1-5; cdr3_length: 14
cdr3_aa: CSAALISSGGYNEQFF; v_call: TRBV20-1; j_call: TRBJ2-1; cdr3_length: 16
cdr3_aa: CASRQWTENTEAFF; v_call: TRBV12-3/TRBV12-4; j_call: TRBJ1-1; cdr3_length: 14
cdr3_aa: CSARDGRARGTQYF; v_call: TRBV20-1; j_call: TRBJ2-3; cdr3_length: 14
cdr3_aa: CSVEGGFGLADNEQFF; v_call: TRBV29-1; j_call: TRBJ2-1; cdr3_length: 16
cdr3_aa: CASSYLGRGANTEAFF; v_call: TRBV6-2/TRBV6-3; j_call: TRBJ1-1; cdr3_length: 16
cdr3_aa: CASSSTGDPLHF; v_call: TRBV28; j_call: TRBJ1-6; cdr3_length: 12
cdr3_aa: CASSIALRGSNEQFF; v_call: TRBV21-1; j_call: TRBJ2-1; cdr3_length: 15
cdr3_aa: CASSLDPGPLSDTQYF; v_call: TRBV5-1; j_call: TRBJ2-3; cdr3_length: 16
cdr3_aa: CASSLTPGLKGDTQYF; v_call: TRBV5-1; j_call: TRBJ2-3; cdr3_length: 16
cdr3_aa: CATSSYGQVPYF; v_call: TRBV15; j_call: TRBJ2-5; cdr3_length: 12
cdr3_aa: CSATAGQGSETQYF; v_call: TRBV20-1; j_call: TRBJ2-5; cdr3_length: 14
cdr3_aa: CASSPIGSANTGELFF; v_call: TRBV18; j_call: TRBJ2-2; cdr3_length: 16
cdr3_aa: CSARGDYEQYF; v_call: TRBV20-1; j_call: TRBJ2-7; cdr3_length: 11
cdr3_aa: CASSLGLGRLSTDTQYF; v_call: TRBV5-1; j_call: TRBJ2-3; cdr3_length: 17
cdr3_aa: CASSLVGGQAGDGYTF; v_call: TRBV7-2; j_call: TRBJ1-2; cdr3_length: 16
cdr3_aa: CASSIGPDEQFF; v_call: TRBV10-2; j_call: TRBJ2-1; cdr3_length: 12
cdr3_aa: CASSLDGDRGTEAFF; v_call: TRBV5-1; j_call: TRBJ1-1; cdr3_length: 15
cdr3_aa: CASTLDNSEHQETQYF; v_call: TRBV12-3/TRBV12-4; j_call: TRBJ2-5; cdr3_length: 16
cdr3_aa: CSTHGAGGQKRLSYEQYF; v_call: TRBV20-1; j_call: TRBJ2-7; cdr3_length: 18
cdr3_aa: CASSRGGGDSHSTDTQYF; v_call: TRBV5-1; j_call: TRBJ2-3; cdr3_length: 18
cdr3_aa: CASSEIAGRNTEAFF; v_call: TRBV2; j_call: TRBJ1-1; cdr3_length: 15
cdr3_aa: CATYPTSGSYNEQFF; v_call: TRBV5-1; j_call: TRBJ2-1; cdr3_length: 15
cdr3_aa: CASSQEVAYTEAFF; v_call: TRBV21-1; j_call: TRBJ1-1; cdr3_length: 14
cdr3_aa: CASTLPTVYEQYF; v_call: TRBV5-1; j_call: TRBJ2-7; cdr3_length: 13
cdr3_aa: CASSSARGLSYNEQFF; v_call: TRBV5-5; j_call: TRBJ2-1; cdr3_length: 16
cdr3_aa: CASSLRAGLAYGYTF; v_call: TRBV12-3/TRBV12-4; j_call: TRBJ1-2; cdr3_length: 15
cdr3_aa: CASSLVSRGDTQYF; v_call: TRBV7-9; j_call: TRBJ2-3; cdr3_length: 14
cdr3_aa: CASRGGGAEGSPLHF; v_call: TRBV5-1; j_call: TRBJ1-6; cdr3_length: 15
cdr3_aa: CAAPGRGGGTDTQYF; v_call: TRBV28; j_call: TRBJ2-3; cdr3_length: 15
cdr3_aa: CAIRGAAPRADTQYF; v_call: TRBV10-3; j_call: TRBJ2-3; cdr3_length: 15
cdr3_aa: CAISESWGSAEAFF; v_call: TRBV10-3; j_call: TRBJ1-1; cdr3_length: 14
cdr3_aa: CSARDRGSGTASF; v_call: TRBV20-1; j_call: TRBJ1-2; cdr3_length: 13
cdr3_aa: CASSFRGPGELFF; v_call: TRBV28; j_call: TRBJ2-2; cdr3_length: 13
cdr3_aa: CASRRTSGKTDTQYF; v_call: TRBV27; j_call: TRBJ2-3; cdr3_length: 15
cdr3_aa: CASSHQGADTQYF; v_call: TRBV2; j_call: TRBJ2-3; cdr3_length: 13